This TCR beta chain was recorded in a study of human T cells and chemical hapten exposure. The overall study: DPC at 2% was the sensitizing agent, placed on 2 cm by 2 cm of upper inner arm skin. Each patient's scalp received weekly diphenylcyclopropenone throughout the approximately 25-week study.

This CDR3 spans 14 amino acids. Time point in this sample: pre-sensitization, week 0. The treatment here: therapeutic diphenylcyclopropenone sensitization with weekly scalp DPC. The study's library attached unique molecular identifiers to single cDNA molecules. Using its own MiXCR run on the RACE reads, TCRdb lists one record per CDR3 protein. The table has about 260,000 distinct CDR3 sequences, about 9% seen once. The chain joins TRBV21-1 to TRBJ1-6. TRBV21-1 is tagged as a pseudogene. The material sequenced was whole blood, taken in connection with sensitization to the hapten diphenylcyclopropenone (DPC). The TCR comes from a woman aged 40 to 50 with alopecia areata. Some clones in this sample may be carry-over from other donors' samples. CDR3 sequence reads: CASPRREGNSPLHF. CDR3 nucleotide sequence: TGTGCCAGCCCGAGGAGGGAAGGAAATTCACCCCTCCACTTT.